The 5 T cell receptor beta chains reported below all come from one sample, sequenced in a study of early T cells in non-severe SARS-CoV-2 infection. TCRdb re-analysed the 5' RACE reads in MiXCR, keeping a single row per CDR3 protein. The sample lists roughly 97,000 distinct CDR3 sequences; 8% to 13% were seen once. The specimen was whole blood, collected at baseline. These receptor sequences come from an adult who was a healthcare worker with PCR-confirmed SARS-CoV-2 infection or an uninfected control (not recorded which).

The chain is built from TRBV2 and TRBJ1-1; possibly TRBD1 for D (6 bases). Trimming pared 5 bases from V and 1 base from J, leaving 11 bases between. There are 14 residues in the CDR3. Germline loops: CDR1 SNHLY, CDR2 FYNNEI. CDR3 region: CASSSGAGNTEAFF. The DNA for the CDR3 is TGTGCCAGCAGTTCAGGGGCGGGGAACACTGAAGCTTTCTTT.

This clonotype has only a few counts. The V call is TRBV20-1, the J call TRBJ1-2; 7 bases align to TRBD1. The CDR3 is 14 amino acids. Germline V gene lookup returns CDR1 DFQATT and CDR2 SNEGSKA (reference sequence). Trimming cost V 5 bases and J 7 bases; bases outside gene matches: 13. CDR3 sequence: CSAGGTALPLGYTF. CDR3 DNA: TGCAGTGCTGGGGGGACAGCCTTACCGCTTGGCTACACCTTC.

This clonotype was seen many times. V gene TRBV29-1 combines with J gene TRBJ2-3; a weak D match, TRBD2 (6 bases). The CDR3 contains 11 residues. The germline V and J ends were trimmed by 8 bases and 7 bases, with 13 bases remaining between them. Germline values: CDR1 SQVTM, CDR2 ANQGSEA. As DNA, the CDR3 is TGCAGCACCGAACTAGCCCATACGCAGTATTTT. This codes for CSTELAHTQYF.

This clonotype has more than one count but fewer than ten. The chain has TRBV6-2 or TRBV6-3 and TRBJ2-7; the match to TRBD2 covers 9 bases. Looked up from germline, CDR1 is MNHEY and CDR2 is SVGEGT. The CDR3 length is 14 residues. With V trimmed by 10 bases and J by 2 bases, 9 bases remained unmatched. The chain's CDR3 is CATRLAVIPYEQYF. CDR3 sequence (DNA): TGTGCCACCAGACTAGCGGTTATTCCCTACGAGCAGTACTTC.

A few counts support this clonotype. This chain uses TRBV5-1 with TRBJ1-1, with D possibly TRBD1 on 5 matching bases. V dropped 4 bases and J dropped 0 bases, with 19 bases sitting between them. Per germline, CDR1 SGHRS and CDR2 YFSETQ. The CDR3 is made up of 17 amino acids. The CDR3 loop is CASSPIGGRPMNTEAFF. The CDR3 nucleotides read TGCGCCAGCAGCCCTATCGGGGGACGCCCCATGAACACTGAAGCTTTCTTT.